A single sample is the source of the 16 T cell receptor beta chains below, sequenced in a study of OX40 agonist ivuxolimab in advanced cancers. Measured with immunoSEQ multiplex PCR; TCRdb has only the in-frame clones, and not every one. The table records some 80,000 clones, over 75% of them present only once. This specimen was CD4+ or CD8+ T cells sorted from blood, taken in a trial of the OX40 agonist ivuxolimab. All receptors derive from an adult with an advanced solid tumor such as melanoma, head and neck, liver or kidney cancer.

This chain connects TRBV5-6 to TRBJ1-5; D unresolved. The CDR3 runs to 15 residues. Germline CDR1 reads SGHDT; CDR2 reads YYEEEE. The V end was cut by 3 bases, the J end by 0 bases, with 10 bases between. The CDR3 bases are TGTGCCAGCAGCTCCCGGGGTTATAGCAATCAGCCCCAGCATTTT. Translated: CASSSRGYSNQPQHF.

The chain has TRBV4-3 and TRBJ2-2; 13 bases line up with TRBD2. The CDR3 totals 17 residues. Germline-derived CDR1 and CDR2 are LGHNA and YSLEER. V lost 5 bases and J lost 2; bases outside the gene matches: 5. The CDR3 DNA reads TGCGCCAGCAGCACCCGACTAGCGGGAGGTAACACCGGGGAGCTGTTTTTT. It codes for CASSTRLAGGNTGELFF.

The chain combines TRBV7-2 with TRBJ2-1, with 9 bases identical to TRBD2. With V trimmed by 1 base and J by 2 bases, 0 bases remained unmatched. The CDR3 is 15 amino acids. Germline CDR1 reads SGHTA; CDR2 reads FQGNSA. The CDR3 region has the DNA TGTGCCAGCAGCTTAGGCGGGGGGGCCTACAATGAGCAGTTCTTC. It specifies CASSLGGGAYNEQFF.

The CDR3 sequence: CASSKGDRNNSPLHF. CDR3 sequence (DNA): TGTGCCAGTAGTAAGGGGGACAGAAACAATTCACCCCTCCACTTT. The gene calls are TRBV19 and TRBJ1-6; 7 nucleotides match TRBD1. V lost 4 bases and J lost 7; bases outside the gene matches: 7. The germline V gene has CDR1 LNHDA and CDR2 SQIVND (reference sequence). CDR3 length: 15 amino acids.

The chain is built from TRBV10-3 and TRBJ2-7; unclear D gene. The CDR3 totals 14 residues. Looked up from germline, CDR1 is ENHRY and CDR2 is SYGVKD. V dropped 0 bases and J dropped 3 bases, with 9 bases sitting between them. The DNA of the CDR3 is TGTGCCATCAGTGAGTCACCTAAATTCTACGAGCAGTACGTC. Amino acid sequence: CAISESPKFYEQYV.

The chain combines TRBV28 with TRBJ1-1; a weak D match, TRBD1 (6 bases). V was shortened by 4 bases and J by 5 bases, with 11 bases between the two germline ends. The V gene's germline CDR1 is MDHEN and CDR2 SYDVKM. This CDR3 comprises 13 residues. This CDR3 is CASSWTARTEAFF. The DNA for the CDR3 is TGTGCCAGCAGTTGGACAGCCCGGACTGAAGCTTTCTTT.

In DNA, the CDR3 is TGTGCCAGCAGCTTAGTAGGGACGGGAGTCACTGAAGCTTTCTTT. It codes for CASSLVGTGVTEAFF. The J gene is TRBJ1-1, the V gene TRBV7-3, with D possibly TRBD1 on 5 matching bases. This CDR3 is built from 15 residues. The germline gives CDR1 SGHTA, CDR2 FQGTGA. V gave up 2 bases and J gave up 4 bases, with 14 bases separating them. Supplemented by reference TRBV7-3 and TRBJ1-1, the full variable domain reads GAGVSQTPSNKVTEKGKYVELRCDPISGHTALYWYRQSLGQGPEFLIYFQGTGAADDSGLPNDRFFAVRPEGSVSTLKIQRTERGDSAVYLCASSLVGTGVTEAFFGQGTRLTVV.

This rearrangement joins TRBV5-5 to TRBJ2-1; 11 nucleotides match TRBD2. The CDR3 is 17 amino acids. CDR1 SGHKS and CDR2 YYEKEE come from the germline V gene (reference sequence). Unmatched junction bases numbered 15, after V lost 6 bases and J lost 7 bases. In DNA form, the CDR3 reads TGTGCCAGCACCCCGGGGGCGATAGCGGGGGGGCGAAATGAGCAGTTCTTC. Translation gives CASTPGAIAGGRNEQFF.

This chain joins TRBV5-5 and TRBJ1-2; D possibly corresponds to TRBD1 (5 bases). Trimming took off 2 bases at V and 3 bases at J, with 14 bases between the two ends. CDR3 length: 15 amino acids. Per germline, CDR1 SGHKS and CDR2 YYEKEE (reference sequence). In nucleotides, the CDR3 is TGTGCCAGCAGCTTAAGGCCCGGGACCCACTATGGCTACACCTTC. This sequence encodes CASSLRPGTHYGYTF.

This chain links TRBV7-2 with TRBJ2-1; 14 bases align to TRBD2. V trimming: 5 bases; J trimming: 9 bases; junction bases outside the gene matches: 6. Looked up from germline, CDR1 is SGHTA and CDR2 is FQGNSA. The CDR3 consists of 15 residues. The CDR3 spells CASSLGLAGVAEQFF. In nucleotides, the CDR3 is TGTGCCAGCAGCCTGGGACTAGCGGGAGTAGCTGAGCAGTTCTTC. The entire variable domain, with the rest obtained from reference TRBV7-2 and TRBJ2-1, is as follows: GAGVSQSPSNKVTEKGKDVELRCDPISGHTALYWYRQSLGQGLEFLIYFQGNSAPDKSGLPSDRFSAERTGGSVSTLTIQRTQQEDSAVYLCASSLGLAGVAEQFFGPGTRLTVL.

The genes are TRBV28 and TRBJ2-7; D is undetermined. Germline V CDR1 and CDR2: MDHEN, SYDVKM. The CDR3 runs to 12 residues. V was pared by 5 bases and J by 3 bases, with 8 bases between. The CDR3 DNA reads TGTGCCAGCAGTCCGCGTCGCTACGAGCAGTACTTC. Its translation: CASSPRRYEQYF.

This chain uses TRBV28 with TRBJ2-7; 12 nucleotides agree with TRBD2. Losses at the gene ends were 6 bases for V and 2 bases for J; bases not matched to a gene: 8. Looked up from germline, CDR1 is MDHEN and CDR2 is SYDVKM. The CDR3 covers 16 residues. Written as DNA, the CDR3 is TGTGCCAGCAGCCCAACGGGACTAGCGGGCGCCTACGAGCAGTACTTC. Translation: CASSPTGLAGAYEQYF.

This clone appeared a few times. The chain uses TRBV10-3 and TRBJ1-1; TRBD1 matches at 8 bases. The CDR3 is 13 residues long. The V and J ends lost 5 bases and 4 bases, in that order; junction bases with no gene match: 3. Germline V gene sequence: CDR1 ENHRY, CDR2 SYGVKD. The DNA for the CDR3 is TGTGCCATCAGTCAAACAGGGGGCACTGAAGCTTTCTTT. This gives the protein CAISQTGGTEAFF.

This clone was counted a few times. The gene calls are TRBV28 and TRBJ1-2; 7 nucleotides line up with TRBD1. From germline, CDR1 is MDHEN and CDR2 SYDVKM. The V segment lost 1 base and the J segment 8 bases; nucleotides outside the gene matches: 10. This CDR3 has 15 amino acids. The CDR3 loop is CASSLYARAGGGYTF. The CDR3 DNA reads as TGTGCCAGCAGTTTATATGCGAGGGCAGGGGGAGGCTACACCTTC.

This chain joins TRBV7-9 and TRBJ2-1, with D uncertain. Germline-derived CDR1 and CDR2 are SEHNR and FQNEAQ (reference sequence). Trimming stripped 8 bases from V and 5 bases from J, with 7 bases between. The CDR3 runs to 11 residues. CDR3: CASSQDNEQFF. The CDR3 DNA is TGTGCCAGCTCCCAGGACAATGAGCAGTTCTTC. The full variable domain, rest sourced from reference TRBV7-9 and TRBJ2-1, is DTGVSQNPRHKITKRGQNVTFRCDPISEHNRLYWYRQTLGQGPEFLTYFQNEAQLEKSRLLSDRFSAERPKGSFSTLEIQRTEQGDSAMYLCASSQDNEQFFGPGTRLTVL.

CDR3 DNA sequence: TGTGCCAGTGGGGTAACAGAGACCCAGTACTTC. This codes for CASGVTETQYF. The chain has TRBV11-2 and TRBJ2-5; unclear D gene. Trimming removed 9 bases from V and 4 bases from J, with 9 bases in between. Germline V gene sequence: CDR1 SGHAT, CDR2 FQNNGV. This CDR3 is built from 11 residues. Supplemented by reference TRBV11-2 and TRBJ2-5, the full variable domain reads EAGVAQSPRYKIIEKRQSVAFWCNPISGHATLYWYQQILGQGPKLLIQFQNNGVVDDSQLPKDRFSAERLKGVDSTLKIQPAKLEDSAVYLCASGVTETQYFGPGTRLLVL.